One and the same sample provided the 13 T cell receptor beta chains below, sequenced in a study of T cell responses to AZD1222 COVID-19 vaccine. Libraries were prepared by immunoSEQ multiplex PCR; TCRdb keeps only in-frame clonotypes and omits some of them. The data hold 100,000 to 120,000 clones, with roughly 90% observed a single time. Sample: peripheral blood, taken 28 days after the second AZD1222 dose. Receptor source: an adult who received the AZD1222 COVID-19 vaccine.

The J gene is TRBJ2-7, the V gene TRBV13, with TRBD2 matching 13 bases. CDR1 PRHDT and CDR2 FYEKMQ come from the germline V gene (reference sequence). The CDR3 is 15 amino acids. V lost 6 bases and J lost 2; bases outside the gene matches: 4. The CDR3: CASSSGLAGAYEQYF. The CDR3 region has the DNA TGTGCCAGCAGTTCAGGACTAGCGGGGGCCTACGAGCAGTACTTC.

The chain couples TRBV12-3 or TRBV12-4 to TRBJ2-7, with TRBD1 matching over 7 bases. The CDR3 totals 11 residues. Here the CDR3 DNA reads TGTGAGGGGGCACCATCCTACGAGCAGTACTTC. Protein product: CEGAPSYEQYF.

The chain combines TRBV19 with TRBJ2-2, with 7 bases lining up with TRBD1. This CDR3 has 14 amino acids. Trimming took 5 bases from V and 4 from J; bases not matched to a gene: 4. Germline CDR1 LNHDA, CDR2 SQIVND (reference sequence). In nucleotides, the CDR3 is TGTGCCAGTAGTCCGACAGGGAGCACCGGGGAGCTGTTTTTT. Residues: CASSPTGSTGELFF.

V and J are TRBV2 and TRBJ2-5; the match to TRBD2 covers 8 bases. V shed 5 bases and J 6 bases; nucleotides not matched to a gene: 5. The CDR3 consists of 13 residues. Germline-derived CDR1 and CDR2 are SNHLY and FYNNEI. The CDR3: CASSSSGAKTQYF. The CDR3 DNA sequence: TGTGCCAGCAGTAGTAGCGGGGCGAAGACCCAGTACTTC. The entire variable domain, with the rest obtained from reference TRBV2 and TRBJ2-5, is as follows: EPEVTQTPSHQVTQMGQEVILRCVPISNHLYFYWYRQILGQKVEFLVSFYNNEISEKSEIFDDQFSVERPDGSNFTLKIRSTKLEDSAMYFCASSSSGAKTQYFGPGTRLLVL.

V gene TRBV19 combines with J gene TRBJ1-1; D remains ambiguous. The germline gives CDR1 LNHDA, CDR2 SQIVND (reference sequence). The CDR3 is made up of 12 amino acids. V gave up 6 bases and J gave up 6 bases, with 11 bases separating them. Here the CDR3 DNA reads TGTGCCAGTAGCTCCCGAGTGGCTGAAGCTTTCTTT. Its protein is CASSSRVAEAFF.

The CDR3 DNA reads TGTGCCAGCAGCTTAGCAGGGATAGACACCATATATTTT. Translated, it gives CASSLAGIDTIYF. J is TRBJ1-3 and V is TRBV7-8, with D hard to call. V was clipped by 0 bases and J by 8 bases, with 8 bases between them. The CDR3 loop spans 13 amino acids. Germline V gene sequence: CDR1 SGHVS, CDR2 FQNEAQ. Drawing the rest from reference TRBV7-8 and TRBJ1-3, the complete variable domain is GAGVSQSPRYKVAKRGQDVALRCDPISGHVSLFWYQQALGQGPEFLTYFQNEAQLDKSGLPSDRFFAERPEGSVSTLKIQRTQQEDSAVYLCASSLAGIDTIYFGEGSWLTVV.

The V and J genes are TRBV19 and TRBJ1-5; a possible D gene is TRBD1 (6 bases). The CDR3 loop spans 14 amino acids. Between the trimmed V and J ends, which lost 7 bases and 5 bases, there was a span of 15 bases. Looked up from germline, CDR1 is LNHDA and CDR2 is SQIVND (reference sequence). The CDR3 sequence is CASTPPGAYQPQHF. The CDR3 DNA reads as TGTGCCAGTACCCCCCCAGGGGCTTATCAGCCCCAGCATTTT.

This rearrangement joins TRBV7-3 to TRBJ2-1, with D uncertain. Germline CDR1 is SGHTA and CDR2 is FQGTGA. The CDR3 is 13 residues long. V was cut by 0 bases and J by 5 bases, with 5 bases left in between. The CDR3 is CASSLTVHNEQFF. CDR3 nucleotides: TGTGCCAGCAGCTTAACTGTCCACAATGAGCAGTTCTTC.

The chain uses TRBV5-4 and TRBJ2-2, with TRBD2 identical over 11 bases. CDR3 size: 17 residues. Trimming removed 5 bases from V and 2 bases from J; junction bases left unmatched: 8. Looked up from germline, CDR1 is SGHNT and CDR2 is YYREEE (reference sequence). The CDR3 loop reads CASSPPSGGTNTGELFF. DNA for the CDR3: TGTGCCAGCAGTCCTCCTAGCGGGGGGACCAACACCGGGGAGCTGTTTTTT.

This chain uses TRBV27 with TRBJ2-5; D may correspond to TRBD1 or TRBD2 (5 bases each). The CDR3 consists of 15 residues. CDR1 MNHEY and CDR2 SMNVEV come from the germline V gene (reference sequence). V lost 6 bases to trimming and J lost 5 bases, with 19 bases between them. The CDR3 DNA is TGTGCCAGCAGCTCGGGAATAACTACAGGCGAGACCCAGTACTTC. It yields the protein CASSSGITTGETQYF.

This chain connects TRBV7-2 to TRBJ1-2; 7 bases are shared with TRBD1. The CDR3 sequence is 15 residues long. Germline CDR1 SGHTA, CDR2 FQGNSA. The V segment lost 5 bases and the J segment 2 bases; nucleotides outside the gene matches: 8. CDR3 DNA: TGTGCCAGCAGCCTCTTAAGGGGGCCCAACTATGGCTACACCTTC. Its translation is CASSLLRGPNYGYTF.

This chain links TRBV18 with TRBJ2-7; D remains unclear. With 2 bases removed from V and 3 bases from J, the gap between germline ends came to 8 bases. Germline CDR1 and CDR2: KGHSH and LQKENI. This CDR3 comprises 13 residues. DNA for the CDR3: TGTGCCAGCTCACCAGAAAGGCTCTACGAGCAGTACTTC. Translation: CASSPERLYEQYF.

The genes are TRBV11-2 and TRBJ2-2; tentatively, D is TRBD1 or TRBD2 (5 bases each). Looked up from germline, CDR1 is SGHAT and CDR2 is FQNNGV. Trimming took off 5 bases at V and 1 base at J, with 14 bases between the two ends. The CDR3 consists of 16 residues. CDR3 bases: TGTGCCAGCAGCCCCTCATCTGGGGGGAACACCGGGGAGCTGTTTTTT. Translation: CASSPSSGGNTGELFF.